This T cell receptor beta chain was found in a study of T-cell reconstitution after alpha-beta-depleted transplantation in children. CDR1 and CDR2 from the germline V gene are DFQATT and SNEGSKA (reference sequence). Trimming pared 0 bases from V and 6 bases from J, leaving 12 bases between. CDR3 length: 13 residues. Unique molecular identifiers were incorporated into the prepared TCRbeta library. TCRdb independently ran MiXCR on the PCR reads; one entry per CDR3 protein. The sample records some 220,000 distinct CDR3 sequences, approximately 11% being singletons. Overall study results and limits: T-cell numbers and diversity, one year after transplant, stemmed largely from T cells that were newly produced.

This clonotype has ten or more counts. Its antigen is unidentified. V is TRBV20-1 and J is TRBJ2-7, with D perhaps matching TRBD2 (5 bases). The origin of this receptor is a child under three years old with acute myeloid leukemia, due to receive a stem cell transplant. The sequencing here drew on PBMCs, taken before TCRalphabeta/CD19-depleted stem cell transplant. DNA for the CDR3: TGCAGTGCTAGAGATTATGGGAGTCTCGAGCAGTACTTC. Translation gives CSARDYGSLEQYF.